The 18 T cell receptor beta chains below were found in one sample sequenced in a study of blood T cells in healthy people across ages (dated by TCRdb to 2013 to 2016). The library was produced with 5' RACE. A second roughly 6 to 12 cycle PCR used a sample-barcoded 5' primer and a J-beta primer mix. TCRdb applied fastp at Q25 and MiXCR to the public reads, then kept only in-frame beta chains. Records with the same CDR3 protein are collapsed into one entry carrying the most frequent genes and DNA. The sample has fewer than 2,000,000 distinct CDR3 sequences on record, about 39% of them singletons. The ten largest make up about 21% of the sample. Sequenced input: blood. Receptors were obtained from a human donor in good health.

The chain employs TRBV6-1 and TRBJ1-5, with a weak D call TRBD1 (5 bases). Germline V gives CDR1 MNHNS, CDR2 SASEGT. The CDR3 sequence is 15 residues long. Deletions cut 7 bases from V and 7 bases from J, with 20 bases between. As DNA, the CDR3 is TGTGCCAGCATGGGGATAAAAGGGTGGGACCAGCCCCAGCATTTT. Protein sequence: CASMGIKGWDQPQHF.

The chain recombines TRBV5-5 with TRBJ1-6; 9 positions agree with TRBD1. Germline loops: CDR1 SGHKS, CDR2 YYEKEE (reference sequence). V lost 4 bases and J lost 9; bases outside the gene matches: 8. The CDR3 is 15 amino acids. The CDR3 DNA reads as TGTGCCAGCAGCCGGGGGACAGGGTCGGGTTCACCCCTCCACTTT. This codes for CASSRGTGSGSPLHF. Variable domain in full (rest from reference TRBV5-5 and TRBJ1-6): DAGVTQSPTHLIKTRGQQVTLRCSPISGHKSVSWYQQVLGQGPQFIFQYYEKEERGRGNFPDRFSARQFPNYSSELNVNALLLGDSALYLCASSRGTGSGSPLHFGNGTRLTVT.

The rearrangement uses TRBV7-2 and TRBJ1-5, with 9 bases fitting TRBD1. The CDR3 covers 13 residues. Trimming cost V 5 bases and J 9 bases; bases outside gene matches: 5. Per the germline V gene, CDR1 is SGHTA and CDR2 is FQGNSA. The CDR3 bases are TGTGCCAGCAGCGGACAGGGGTTTCTGCCCCAGCATTTT. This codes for CASSGQGFLPQHF.

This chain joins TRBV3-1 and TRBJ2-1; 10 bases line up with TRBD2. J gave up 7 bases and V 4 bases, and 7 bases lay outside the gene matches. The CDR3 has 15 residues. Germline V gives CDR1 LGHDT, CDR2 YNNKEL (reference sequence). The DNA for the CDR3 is TGTGCCAGCAGCCGCCCAGCGGGGGGGCATAATGAGCAGTTCTTC. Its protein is CASSRPAGGHNEQFF.

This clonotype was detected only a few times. For the CDR3, the DNA is TGTGCCAGCAGCCTCCTCCCCTTCTACGAGCAGTACTTC. Protein: CASSLLPFYEQYF. V usage is TRBV3-1 and J usage is TRBJ2-7, with D unclear. Per the germline V gene, CDR1 is LGHDT and CDR2 is YNNKEL (reference sequence). V was clipped by 4 bases and J by 3 bases, with 10 bases between them. CDR3 length: 13 residues.

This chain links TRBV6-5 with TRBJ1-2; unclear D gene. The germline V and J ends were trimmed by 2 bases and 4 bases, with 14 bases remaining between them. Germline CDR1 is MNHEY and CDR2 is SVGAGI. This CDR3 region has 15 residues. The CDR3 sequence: CASSYGQLNPYGYTF. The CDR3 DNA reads TGTGCCAGCAGTTACGGCCAGCTTAACCCCTATGGCTACACCTTC.

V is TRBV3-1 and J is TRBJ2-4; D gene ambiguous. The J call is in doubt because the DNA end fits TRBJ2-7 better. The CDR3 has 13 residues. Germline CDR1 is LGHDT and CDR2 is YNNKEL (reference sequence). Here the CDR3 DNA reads TGTGCCAGCAGCCAAGTCGGTCCGAGCGAGCAGTACTTC. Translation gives CASSQVGPSEQYF.

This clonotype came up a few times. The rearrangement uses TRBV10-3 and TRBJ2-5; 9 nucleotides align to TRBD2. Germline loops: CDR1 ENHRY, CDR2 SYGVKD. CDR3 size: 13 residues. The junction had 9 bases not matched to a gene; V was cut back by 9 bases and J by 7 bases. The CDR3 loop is CAIALAGERTQYF. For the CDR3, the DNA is TGTGCCATTGCACTAGCGGGTGAGAGGACCCAGTACTTC.

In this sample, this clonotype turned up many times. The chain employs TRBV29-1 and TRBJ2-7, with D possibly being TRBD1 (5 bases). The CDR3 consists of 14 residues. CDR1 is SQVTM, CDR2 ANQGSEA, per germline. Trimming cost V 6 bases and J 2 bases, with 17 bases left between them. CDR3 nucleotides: TGCAGCGTGCTGACAGTCTACCCAACCTACGAGCAGTACTTC. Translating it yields CSVLTVYPTYEQYF.

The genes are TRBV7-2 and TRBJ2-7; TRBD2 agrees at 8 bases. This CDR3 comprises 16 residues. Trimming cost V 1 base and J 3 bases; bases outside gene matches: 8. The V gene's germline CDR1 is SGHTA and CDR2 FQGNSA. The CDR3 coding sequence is TGTGCCAGCAGCTTAGTGGGTAGCGGGGCGATCTACGAGCAGTACTTC. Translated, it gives CASSLVGSGAIYEQYF.

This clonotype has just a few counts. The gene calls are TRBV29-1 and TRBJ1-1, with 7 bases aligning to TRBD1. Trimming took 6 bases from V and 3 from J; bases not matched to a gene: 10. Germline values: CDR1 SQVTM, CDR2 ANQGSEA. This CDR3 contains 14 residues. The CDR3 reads CSVDQGGQYTEAFF. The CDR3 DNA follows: TGCAGCGTGGACCAGGGGGGTCAGTACACTGAAGCTTTCTTT.

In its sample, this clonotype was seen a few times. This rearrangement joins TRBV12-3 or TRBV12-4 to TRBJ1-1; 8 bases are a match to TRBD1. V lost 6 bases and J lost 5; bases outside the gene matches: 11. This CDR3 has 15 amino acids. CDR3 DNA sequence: TGTGCCAGCAGCCCGACAGGGGAAGTGTGGACTGAAGCTTTCTTT. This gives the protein CASSPTGEVWTEAFF.

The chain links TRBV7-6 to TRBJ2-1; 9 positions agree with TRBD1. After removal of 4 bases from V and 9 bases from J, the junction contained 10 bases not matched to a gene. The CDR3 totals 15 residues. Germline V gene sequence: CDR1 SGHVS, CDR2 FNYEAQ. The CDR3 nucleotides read TGTGCCAGCAGCTCCGTGGACAGGGGTAGCACTGAGCAGTTCTTC. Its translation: CASSSVDRGSTEQFF.

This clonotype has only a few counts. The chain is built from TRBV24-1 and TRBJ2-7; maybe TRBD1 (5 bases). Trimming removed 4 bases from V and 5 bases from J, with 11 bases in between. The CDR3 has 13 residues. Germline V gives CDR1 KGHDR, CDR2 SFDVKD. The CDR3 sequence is CATSDQGFNEQYF. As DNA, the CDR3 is TGTGCCACCAGTGACCAGGGTTTCAACGAGCAGTACTTC.

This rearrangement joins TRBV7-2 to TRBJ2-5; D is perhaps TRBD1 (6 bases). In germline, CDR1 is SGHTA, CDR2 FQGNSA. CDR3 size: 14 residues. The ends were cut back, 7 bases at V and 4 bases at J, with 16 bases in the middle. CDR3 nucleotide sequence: TGTGCCAGCACCACGCGAGCCAGGGGAGAGACCCAGTACTTC. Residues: CASTTRARGETQYF.

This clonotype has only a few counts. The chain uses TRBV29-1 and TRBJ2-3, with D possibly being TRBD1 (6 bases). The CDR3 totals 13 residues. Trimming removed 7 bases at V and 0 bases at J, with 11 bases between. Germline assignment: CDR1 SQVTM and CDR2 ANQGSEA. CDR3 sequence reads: CSGSTGSTDTQYF. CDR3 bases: TGCAGCGGATCAACAGGGAGCACAGATACGCAGTATTTT.

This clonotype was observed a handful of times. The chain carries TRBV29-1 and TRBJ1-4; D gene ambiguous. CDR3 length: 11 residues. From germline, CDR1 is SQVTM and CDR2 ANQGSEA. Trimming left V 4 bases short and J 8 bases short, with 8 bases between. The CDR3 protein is CSVVIGEKLFF. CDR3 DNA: TGCAGCGTTGTAATTGGAGAAAAACTGTTTTTT.

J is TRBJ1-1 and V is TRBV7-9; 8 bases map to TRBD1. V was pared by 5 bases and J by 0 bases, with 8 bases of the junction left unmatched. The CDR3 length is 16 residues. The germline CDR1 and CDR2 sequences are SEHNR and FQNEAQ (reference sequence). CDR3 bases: TGTGCCAGCAGCCCCGGGACAGGAAACATGAACACTGAAGCTTTCTTT. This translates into CASSPGTGNMNTEAFF.